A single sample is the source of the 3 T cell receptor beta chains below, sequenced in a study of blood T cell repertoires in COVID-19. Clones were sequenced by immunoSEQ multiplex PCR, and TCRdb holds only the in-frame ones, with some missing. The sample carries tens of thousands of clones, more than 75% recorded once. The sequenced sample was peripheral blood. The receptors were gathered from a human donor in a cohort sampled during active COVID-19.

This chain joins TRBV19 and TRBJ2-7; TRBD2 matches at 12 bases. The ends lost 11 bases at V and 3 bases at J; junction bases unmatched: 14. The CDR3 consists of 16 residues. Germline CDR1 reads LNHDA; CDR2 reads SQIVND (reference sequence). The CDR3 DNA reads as TGTGCCGCCGGGCCCCGGCGACTAGCGGGGGTCTACGAGCAGTACTTC. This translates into CAAGPRRLAGVYEQYF.

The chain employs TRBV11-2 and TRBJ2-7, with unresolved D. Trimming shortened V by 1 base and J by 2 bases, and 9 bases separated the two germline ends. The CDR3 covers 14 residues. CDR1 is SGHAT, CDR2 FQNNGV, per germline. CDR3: CASSLVQATYEQYF. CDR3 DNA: TGTGCCAGCAGCTTAGTGCAAGCAACCTACGAGCAGTACTTC.

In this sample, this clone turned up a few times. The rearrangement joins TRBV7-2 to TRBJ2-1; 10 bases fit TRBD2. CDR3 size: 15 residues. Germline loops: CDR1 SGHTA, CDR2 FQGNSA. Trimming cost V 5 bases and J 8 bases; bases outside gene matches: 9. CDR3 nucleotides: TGTGCCAGCAGCACACGCTCTAGCGGGAGAGATGAGCAGTTCTTC. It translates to CASSTRSSGRDEQFF.